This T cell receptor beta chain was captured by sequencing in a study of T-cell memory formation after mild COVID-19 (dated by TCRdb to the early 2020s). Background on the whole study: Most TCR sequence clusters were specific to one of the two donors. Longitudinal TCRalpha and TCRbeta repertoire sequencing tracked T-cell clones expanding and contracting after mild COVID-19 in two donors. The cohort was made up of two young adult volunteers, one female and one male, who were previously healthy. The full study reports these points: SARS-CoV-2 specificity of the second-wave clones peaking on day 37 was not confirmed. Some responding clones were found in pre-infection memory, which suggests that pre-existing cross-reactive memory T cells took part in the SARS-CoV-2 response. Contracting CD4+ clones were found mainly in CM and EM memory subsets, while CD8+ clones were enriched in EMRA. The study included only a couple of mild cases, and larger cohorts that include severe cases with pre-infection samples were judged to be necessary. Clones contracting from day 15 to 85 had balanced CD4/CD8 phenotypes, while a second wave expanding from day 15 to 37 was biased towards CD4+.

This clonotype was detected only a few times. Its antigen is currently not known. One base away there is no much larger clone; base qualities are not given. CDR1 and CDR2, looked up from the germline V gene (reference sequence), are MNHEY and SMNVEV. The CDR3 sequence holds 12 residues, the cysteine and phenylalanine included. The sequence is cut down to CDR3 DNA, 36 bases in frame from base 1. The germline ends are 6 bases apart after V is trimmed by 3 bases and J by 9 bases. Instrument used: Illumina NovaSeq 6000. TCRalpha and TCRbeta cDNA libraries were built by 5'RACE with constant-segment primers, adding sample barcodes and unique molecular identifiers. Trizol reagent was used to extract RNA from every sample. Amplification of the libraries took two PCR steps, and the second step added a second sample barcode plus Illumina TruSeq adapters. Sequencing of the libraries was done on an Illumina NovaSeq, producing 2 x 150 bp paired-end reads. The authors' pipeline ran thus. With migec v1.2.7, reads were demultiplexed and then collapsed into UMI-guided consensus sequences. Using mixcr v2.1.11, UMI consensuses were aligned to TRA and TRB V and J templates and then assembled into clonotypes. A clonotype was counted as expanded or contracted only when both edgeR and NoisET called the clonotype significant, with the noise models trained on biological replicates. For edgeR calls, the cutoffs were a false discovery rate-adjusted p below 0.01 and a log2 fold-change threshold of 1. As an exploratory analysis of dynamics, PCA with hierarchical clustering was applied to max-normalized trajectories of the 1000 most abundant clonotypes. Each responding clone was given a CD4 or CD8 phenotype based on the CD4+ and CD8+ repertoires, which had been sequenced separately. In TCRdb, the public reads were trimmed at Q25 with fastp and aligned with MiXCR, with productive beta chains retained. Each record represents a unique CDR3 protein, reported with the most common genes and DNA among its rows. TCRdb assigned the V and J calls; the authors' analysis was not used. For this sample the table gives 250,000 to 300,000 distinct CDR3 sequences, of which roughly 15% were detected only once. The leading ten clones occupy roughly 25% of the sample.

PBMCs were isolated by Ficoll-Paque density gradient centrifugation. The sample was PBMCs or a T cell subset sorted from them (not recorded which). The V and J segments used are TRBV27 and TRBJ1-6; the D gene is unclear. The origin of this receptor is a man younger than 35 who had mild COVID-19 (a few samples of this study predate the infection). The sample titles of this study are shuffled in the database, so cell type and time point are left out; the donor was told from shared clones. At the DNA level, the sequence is TGTGCCAGCAGTTTGTTGGGTTCACCCCTCCACTTT. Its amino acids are CASSLLGSPLHF.